The 9 T cell receptor beta chains below come from one sample, sequenced in a study of T-cell reconstitution after alpha-beta-depleted transplantation in children. The TCRbeta library was prepared with unique molecular identifiers. TCRdb called the PCR reads again in MiXCR, with one record for every CDR3 protein. Among a few hundred thousand distinct CDR3 sequences listed, roughly 10% were seen once. This specimen consisted of PBMCs from the stem cell graft donor, obtained from the stem cell graft. Receptors originate from a human donor who donated a stem cell graft to a child with acute lymphoblastic leukemia.

This clonotype was found a few times. The chain has TRBV20-1 and TRBJ2-3; 14 nucleotides line up with TRBD2. The CDR3 loop spans 17 amino acids. V trimming: 4 bases; J trimming: 3 bases; junction bases outside the gene matches: 9. The V gene's germline CDR1 is DFQATT and CDR2 SNEGSKA (reference sequence). The CDR3 sequence is CSATPVTSGGATDTQYF. CDR3 DNA: TGCAGTGCTACCCCTGTGACTAGCGGGGGGGCGACAGATACGCAGTATTTT.

This clonotype turned up a few times. The rearrangement links TRBV12-3 or TRBV12-4 to TRBJ1-4, with TRBD1 as a possible D gene (5 bases). This CDR3 region has 15 residues. V was clipped by 3 bases and J by 8 bases, with 16 bases between them. In DNA form, the CDR3 reads TGTGCCAGCAGTTTTGGGGTCGGGGCGGGAGAAAAACTGTTTTTT. Its translation is CASSFGVGAGEKLFF.

The chain employs TRBV7-2 and TRBJ2-1; 7 bases match TRBD1. The length of the CDR3 is 15 residues. The V gene's germline CDR1 is SGHTA and CDR2 FQGNSA. V shed 8 bases, J shed 2 bases, and the junction held 9 bases outside the gene matches. The CDR3 DNA is TGTGCCAGCCGGTCCCGGACAGGAGCCTACAATGAGCAGTTCTTC. Translated, it gives CASRSRTGAYNEQFF.

The rearrangement uses TRBV6-2 or TRBV6-3 and TRBJ2-1, with 7 bases identical to TRBD1. CDR1 is MNHEY and CDR2 is SVGEGT in the germline V gene. Trimming removed 8 bases from V and 6 bases from J; junction bases left unmatched: 19. This CDR3 has 17 residues. In nucleotides, the CDR3 is TGTGCCAGCGGCAGACGTCGCACGGGACAGATCGCCAATGAGCAGTTCTTC. Its protein is CASGRRRTGQIANEQFF.

The chain uses TRBV30 and TRBJ2-1; 7 bases fit TRBD2. V dropped 3 bases and J dropped 9; count of bases not matched to a gene: 8. Germline CDR1 GTSNPN, CDR2 SVGIG (reference sequence). The length of the CDR3 is 13 residues. The CDR3: CAWSGGTSGEQFF. CDR3 sequence (DNA): TGTGCCTGGAGCGGGGGGACCTCCGGTGAGCAGTTCTTC.

This chain joins TRBV7-6 and TRBJ2-7; D remains unclear. Trimming shortened V by 4 bases and J by 7 bases, and 23 bases separated the two germline ends. The germline V gene has CDR1 SGHVS and CDR2 FNYEAQ. The CDR3 is 16 residues long. The CDR3 DNA reads TGTGCCAGCAGCTCCTCTGAAAACTGGCCGCTCGAGGAGCAGTACTTC. As protein: CASSSSENWPLEEQYF.

This chain uses TRBV29-1 with TRBJ2-1; 16 bases match TRBD2. CDR3 size: 17 residues. CDR1 is SQVTM and CDR2 is ANQGSEA in the germline V gene. J lost 3 bases, V lost 0 bases, and 2 bases had no gene match. CDR3 sequence reads: CSVEDGTSGGDYNEQFF. The CDR3 nucleotides are TGCAGCGTTGAAGACGGGACTAGCGGGGGGGACTACAATGAGCAGTTCTTC.

This clonotype has more than one count but fewer than ten. The chain links TRBV12-3 or TRBV12-4 to TRBJ1-6; D not resolved. This CDR3 has 14 residues. The V and J ends lost 3 bases and 8 bases respectively, with 11 bases between them. CDR3 in DNA: TGTGCCAGCAGTTTTAACGGGTGGGATTCACCCCTCCACTTT. Its protein is CASSFNGWDSPLHF.

The rearrangement uses TRBV20-1 and TRBJ1-3, with D tentatively TRBD1 (5 bases). Looked up from germline, CDR1 is DFQATT and CDR2 is SNEGSKA (reference sequence). CDR3 length equals 20 residues. V was pared by 4 bases and J by 4 bases, with 32 bases between. CDR3 DNA sequence: TGCAGTGCTATGGGACCTGCAGGCAGCGGAACTACAACTCTAGGAAACACCATATATTTT. Translation gives CSAMGPAGSGTTTLGNTIYF.